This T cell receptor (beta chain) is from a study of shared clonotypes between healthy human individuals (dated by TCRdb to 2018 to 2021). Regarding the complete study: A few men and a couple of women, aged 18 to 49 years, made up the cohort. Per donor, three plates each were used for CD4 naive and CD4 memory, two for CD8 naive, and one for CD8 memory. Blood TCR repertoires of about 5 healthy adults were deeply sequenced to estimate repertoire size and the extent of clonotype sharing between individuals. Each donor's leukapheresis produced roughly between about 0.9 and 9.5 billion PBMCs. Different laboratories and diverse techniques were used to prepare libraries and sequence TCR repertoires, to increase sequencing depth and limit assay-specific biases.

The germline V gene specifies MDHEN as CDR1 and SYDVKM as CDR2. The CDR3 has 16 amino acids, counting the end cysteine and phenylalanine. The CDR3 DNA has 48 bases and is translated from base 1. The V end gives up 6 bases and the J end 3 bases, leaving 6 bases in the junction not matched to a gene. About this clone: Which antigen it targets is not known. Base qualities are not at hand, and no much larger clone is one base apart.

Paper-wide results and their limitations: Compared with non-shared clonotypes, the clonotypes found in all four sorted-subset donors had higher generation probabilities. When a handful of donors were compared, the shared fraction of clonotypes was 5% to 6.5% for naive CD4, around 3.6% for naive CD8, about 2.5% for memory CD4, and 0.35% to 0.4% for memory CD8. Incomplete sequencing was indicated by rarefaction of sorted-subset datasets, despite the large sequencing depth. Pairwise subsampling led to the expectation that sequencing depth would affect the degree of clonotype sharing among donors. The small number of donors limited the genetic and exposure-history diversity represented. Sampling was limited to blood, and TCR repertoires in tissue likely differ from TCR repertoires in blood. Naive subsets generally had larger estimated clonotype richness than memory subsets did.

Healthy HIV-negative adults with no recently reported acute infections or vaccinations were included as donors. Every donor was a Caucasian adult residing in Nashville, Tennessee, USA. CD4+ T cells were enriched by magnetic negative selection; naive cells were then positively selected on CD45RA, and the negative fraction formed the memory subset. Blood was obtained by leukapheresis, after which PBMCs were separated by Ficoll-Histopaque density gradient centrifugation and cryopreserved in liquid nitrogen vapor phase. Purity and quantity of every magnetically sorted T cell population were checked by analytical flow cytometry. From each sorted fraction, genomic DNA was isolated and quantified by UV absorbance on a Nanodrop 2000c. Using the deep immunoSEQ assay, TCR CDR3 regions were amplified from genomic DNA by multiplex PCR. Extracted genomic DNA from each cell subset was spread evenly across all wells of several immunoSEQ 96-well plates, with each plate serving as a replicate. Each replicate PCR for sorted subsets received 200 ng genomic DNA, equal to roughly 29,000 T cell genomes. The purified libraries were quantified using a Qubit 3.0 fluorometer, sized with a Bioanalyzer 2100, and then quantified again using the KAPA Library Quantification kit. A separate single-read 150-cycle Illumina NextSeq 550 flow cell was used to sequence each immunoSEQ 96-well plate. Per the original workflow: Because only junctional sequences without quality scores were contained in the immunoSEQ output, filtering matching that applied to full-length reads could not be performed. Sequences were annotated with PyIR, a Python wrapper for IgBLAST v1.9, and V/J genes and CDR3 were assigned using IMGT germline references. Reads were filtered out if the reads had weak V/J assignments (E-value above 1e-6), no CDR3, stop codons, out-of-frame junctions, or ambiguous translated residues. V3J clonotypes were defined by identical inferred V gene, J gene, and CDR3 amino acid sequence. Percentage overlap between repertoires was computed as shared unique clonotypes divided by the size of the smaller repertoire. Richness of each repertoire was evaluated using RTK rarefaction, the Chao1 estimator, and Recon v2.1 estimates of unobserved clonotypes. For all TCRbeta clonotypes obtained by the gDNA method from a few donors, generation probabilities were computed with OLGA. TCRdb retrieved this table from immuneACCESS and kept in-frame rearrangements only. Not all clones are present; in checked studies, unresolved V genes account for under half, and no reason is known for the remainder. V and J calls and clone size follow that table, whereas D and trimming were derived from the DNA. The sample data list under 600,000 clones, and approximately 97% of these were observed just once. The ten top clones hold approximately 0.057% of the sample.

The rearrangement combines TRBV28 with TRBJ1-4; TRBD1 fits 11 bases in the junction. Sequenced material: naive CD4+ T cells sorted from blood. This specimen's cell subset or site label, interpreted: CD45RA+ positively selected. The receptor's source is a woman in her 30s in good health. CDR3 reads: CASSRDRGAANEKLFF. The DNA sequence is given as TGTGCCAGCAGCCGGGACAGGGGGGCTGCTAATGAAAAACTGTTTTTT. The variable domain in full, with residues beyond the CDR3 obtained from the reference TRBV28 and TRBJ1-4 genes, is DVKVTQSSRYLVKRTGEKVFLECVQDMDHENMFWYRQDPGLGLRLIYFSYDVKMKEKGDIPEGYSVSREKKERFSLILESASTNQTSMYLCASSRDRGAANEKLFFGSGTQLSVL.